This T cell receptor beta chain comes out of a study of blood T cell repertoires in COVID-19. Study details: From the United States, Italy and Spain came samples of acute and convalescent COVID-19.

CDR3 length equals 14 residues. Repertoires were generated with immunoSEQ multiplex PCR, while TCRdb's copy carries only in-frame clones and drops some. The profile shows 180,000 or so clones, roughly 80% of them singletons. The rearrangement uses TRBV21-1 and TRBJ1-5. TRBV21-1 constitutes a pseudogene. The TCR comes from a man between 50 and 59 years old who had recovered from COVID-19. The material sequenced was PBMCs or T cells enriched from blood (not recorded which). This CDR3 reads CASSMSGCNQPQHF. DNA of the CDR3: TGTGCCAGCAGCATGAGCGGTTGCAATCAGCCCCAGCATTTT.